This T cell receptor beta chain was profiled in a study of blood T cell repertoires in COVID-19. Study-level background: Acute-phase and convalescent COVID-19 samples originated in the United States, Italy and Spain. T cells, B-cell-depleted T cells, or PBMCs supplied cDNA or gDNA.

The V gene's germline CDR1 is MDHEN and CDR2 SYDVKM. The V end was cut by 2 bases, the J end by 7 bases, with 9 bases between. The CDR3 spans 14 residues. How the authors handled the data: Nucleated cell number was recorded as an estimate derived from reference gene primer amplification. Libraries were prepared by immunoSEQ multiplex PCR; TCRdb keeps only in-frame clonotypes and omits some of them. The V and J calls and the clone size are those of that table, but D and trimming were determined from the DNA. The sample records 200,000 to 250,000 clones, approximately 82% being singletons. Sequencing was done on a sample of peripheral blood. The sequence came from a woman over 75 with acute or convalescent COVID-19. The chain is built from TRBV28 and TRBJ1-6; D gene ambiguous. The CDR3 region has the DNA TGTGCCAGCAGTTTAATCCCATCCAATTCACCCCTCCACTTT. This gives the protein CASSLIPSNSPLHF.